This T cell receptor beta chain was sequenced during a study of T cell responses to AZD1222 COVID-19 vaccine. Data came from immunoSEQ multiplex PCR; TCRdb stores just in-frame clones and leaves some out. The sample gives 70,000 to 95,000 clones, roughly nine tenths of which show up once; around 1.4% is in the top ten. Study-wide results and caveats: Regions 160-218 and 743-854 dominated among vaccine-associated CD4 TCRs spanning spike. Nearly half of the spike-specific TCRs reportedly recognize variant regions that carry no mutations. Clonal diversity may have been underestimated in mostly white British donors.

V gave up 4 bases and J gave up 2 bases, with 10 bases separating them. From germline, CDR1 is LNHDA and CDR2 SQIVND (reference sequence). The CDR3 is 14 amino acids. Points on this clone: Its antigen is currently unknown.

The sequence came from an adult who received the AZD1222 COVID-19 vaccine. Sequenced material: peripheral blood, taken 28 days after the second AZD1222 dose. The V and J genes are TRBV19 and TRBJ2-3; D not resolved. This chain's CDR3 is CASSTDGYTDTQYF. Here the CDR3 DNA reads TGTGCCAGTAGTACCGACGGGTACACAGATACGCAGTATTTT.